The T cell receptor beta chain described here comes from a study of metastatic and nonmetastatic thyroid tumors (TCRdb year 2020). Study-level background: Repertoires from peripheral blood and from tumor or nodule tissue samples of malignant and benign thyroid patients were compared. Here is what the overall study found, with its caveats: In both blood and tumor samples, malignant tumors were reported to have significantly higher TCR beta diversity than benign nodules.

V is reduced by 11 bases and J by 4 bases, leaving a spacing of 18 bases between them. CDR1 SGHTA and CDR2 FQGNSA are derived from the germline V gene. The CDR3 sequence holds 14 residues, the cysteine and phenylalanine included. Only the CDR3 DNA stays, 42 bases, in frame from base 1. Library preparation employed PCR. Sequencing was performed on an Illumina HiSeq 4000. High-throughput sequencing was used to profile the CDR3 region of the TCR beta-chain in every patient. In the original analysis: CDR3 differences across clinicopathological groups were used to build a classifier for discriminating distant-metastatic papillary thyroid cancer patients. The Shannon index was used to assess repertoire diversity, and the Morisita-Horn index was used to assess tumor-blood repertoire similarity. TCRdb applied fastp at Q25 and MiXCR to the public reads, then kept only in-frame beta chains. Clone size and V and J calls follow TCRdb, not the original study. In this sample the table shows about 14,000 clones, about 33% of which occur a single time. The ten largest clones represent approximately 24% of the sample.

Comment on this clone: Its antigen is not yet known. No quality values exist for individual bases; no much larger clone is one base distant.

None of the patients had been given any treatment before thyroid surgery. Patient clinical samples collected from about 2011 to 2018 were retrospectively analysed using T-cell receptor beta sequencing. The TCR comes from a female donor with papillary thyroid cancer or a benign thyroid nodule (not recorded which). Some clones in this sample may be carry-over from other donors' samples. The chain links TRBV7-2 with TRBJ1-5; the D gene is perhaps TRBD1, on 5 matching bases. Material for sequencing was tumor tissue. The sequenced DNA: TGTGCCTCCCGCGAGGGGCGCGGAAATCAGCCCCAGCATTTT. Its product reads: CASREGRGNQPQHF.